Included here is one TCR beta chain sequence, with context. The sample comes from a study of T cell responses to AZD1222 COVID-19 vaccine. The table came from immunoSEQ multiplex PCR; TCRdb's copy has only in-frame clones and leaves some out. The profile covers 150,000 or so clones, with approximately 85% appearing a single time and around 7.8% taken by the ten largest. The sample here was peripheral blood, taken on day 0 of AZD1222 vaccination. The TCR sequence derives from an adult in good health.

The CDR3 here is CASSLDPNTEAFF. The CDR3 region has the DNA TGTGCCAGCAGTTTAGACCCCAACACTGAAGCTTTCTTT. V and J are TRBV12-3 or TRBV12-4 and TRBJ1-1; D is uncertain. CDR3 length: 13 residues. V was clipped by 1 base and J by 2 bases, with 5 bases between them.